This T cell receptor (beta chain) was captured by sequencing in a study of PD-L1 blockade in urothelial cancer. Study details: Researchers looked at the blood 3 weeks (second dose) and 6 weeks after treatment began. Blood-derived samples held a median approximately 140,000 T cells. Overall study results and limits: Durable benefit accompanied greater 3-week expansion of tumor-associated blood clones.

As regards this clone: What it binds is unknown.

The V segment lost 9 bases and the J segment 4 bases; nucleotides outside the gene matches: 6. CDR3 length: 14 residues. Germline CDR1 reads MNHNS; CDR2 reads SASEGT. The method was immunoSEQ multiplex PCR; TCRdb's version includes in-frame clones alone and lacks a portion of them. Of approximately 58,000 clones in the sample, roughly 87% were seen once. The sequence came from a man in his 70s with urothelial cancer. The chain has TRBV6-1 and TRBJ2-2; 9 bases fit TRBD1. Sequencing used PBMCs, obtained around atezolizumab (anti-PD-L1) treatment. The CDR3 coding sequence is TGTGCCAGTTTGGACAGGGGCGGCACCGGGGAGCTGTTTTTT. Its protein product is CASLDRGGTGELFF.